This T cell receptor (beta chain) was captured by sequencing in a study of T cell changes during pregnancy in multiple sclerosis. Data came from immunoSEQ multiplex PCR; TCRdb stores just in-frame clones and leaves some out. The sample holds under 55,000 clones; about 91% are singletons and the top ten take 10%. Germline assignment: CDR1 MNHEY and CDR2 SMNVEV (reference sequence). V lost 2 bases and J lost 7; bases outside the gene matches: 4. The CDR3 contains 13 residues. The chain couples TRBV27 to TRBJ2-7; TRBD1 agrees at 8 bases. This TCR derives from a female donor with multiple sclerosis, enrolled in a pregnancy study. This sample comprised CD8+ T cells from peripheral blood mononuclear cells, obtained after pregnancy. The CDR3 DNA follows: TGTGCCAGCAGTTTAGACAGGGGTGGAGAGCAGTACTTC. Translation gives CASSLDRGGEQYF.